The 5 T cell receptor beta chains given below trace back to one sample, sequenced in a study of cytomegalovirus exposure and HLA in healthy donors. Vbeta (60) and Jbeta (13) primers were used in the PCR. Profiled with immunoSEQ multiplex PCR; TCRdb holds only in-frame clones, not every one. Seen here are tens of thousands of clones, approximately 72% observed once, and the top ten hold 7.4%. The material sequenced was PBMCs. These receptors originate from a woman aged 25 to 39 in good health and CMV-seropositive.

The V call is TRBV28, the J call TRBJ2-7; 8 bases line up with TRBD1. The germline CDR1 and CDR2 sequences are MDHEN and SYDVKM. CDR3 length equals 16 residues. V was pared by 4 bases and J by 2 bases, with 10 bases of the junction left unmatched. CDR3 residues: CASSSPGTGGTYEQYF. CDR3 nucleotide sequence: TGTGCCAGCAGTTCGCCCGGGACAGGAGGTACCTACGAGCAGTACTTC.

This clone has only a few counts. The V gene is TRBV5-1, the J gene TRBJ2-2; TRBD2 matches 7 bases. Germline loops: CDR1 SGHRS, CDR2 YFSETQ. The V and J ends lost 4 bases and 7 bases, in that order; junction bases with no gene match: 4. The length of the CDR3 is 13 residues. In nucleotides, the CDR3 is TGCGCCAGCAGCCCTATAGCGGGCGGGGAGCTGTTTTTT. Translation gives CASSPIAGGELFF.

This clone showed up just once. The chain is built from TRBV6-4 and TRBJ1-2; D is unresolved. V was cut by 4 bases and J by 8 bases, with 11 bases left in between. From germline, CDR1 is MRHNA and CDR2 SNTAGT. This CDR3 has 12 amino acids. The CDR3, as DNA: TGTGCCAGCAGTGGGGCAGAAGGAGGCTACACCTTC. It is translated as CASSGAEGGYTF.

This sequence joins TRBV9 and TRBJ2-2; 8 bases map to TRBD1. V gave up 7 bases and J gave up 5 bases; unmatched junction bases: 10. The CDR3 has 15 residues. Germline lookup yields CDR1 SGDLS and CDR2 YYNGEE. CDR3 nucleotide sequence: TGTGCCAGCGGATGGGGGACAGGATTGACCGGGGAGCTGTTTTTT. It specifies CASGWGTGLTGELFF.

This clone was detected only a few times. The rearrangement uses TRBV10-1 and TRBJ2-1; TRBD2 matches at 8 bases. Trimming took 2 bases from V and 3 from J; bases not matched to a gene: 0. Germline loops: CDR1 WNHNN, CDR2 SYGVQD (reference sequence). The CDR3 is 14 amino acids. The CDR3 reads CASSEAGGYNEQFF. The CDR3 DNA reads as TGCGCCAGCAGTGAGGCGGGAGGCTACAATGAGCAGTTCTTC.